A selection of T cell receptor beta chains follows, all from one sample in a study of PD-1 blockade in classical Hodgkin lymphoma. TCRdb's copy holds only in-frame clones and misses some; the assay was immunoSEQ multiplex PCR. This sample yields around 66,000 clones, of which about 64% are seen a single time; roughly 9% belongs to the top ten. The starting material was peripheral blood mononuclear cells (PBMCs), obtained before the second cycle of nivolumab. These receptors were taken from a human donor with classical Hodgkin lymphoma. Both conserved end residues are part of each CDR3. Each record gives: J gene, V gene, CDR3 protein.

J gene: TRBJ1-4; V gene: TRBV9; CDR3 protein: CASSETGTGAEKLFF
J gene: TRBJ1-2; V gene: TRBV29-1; CDR3 protein: CSVELGSATGYTF
J gene: TRBJ1-6; V gene: TRBV28; CDR3 protein: CASRDRVRALHF
J gene: TRBJ1-5; V gene: TRBV6-5; CDR3 protein: CASSYSESQPQHF
J gene: TRBJ1-2; V gene: TRBV6-5; CDR3 protein: CAISESQDYGYTF
J gene: TRBJ2-4; V gene: TRBV6-1; CDR3 protein: CASSDRDRAWGNIQYF
J gene: TRBJ1-2; V gene: TRBV6-1; CDR3 protein: CASSEERSNYGYTF
J gene: TRBJ2-5; V gene: TRBV18; CDR3 protein: CASSPSIAGGAQETQYF
J gene: TRBJ2-7; V gene: TRBV5-6; CDR3 protein: CASSLEVSSYEQYF
J gene: TRBJ1-1; V gene: TRBV4-2; CDR3 protein: CASSQGHGRTEAFF
J gene: TRBJ1-5; V gene: TRBV6-1; CDR3 protein: CASSSSGNQPQHF
J gene: TRBJ2-2; V gene: TRBV7-6; CDR3 protein: CASSKWDRTGELFF
J gene: TRBJ2-2; V gene: TRBV5-1; CDR3 protein: CASSPGTSGSFTGELFF
J gene: TRBJ1-6; V gene: TRBV11-3; CDR3 protein: CASSLDRGSYNSPLHF
J gene: TRBJ2-7; V gene: TRBV28; CDR3 protein: CASSFRDRGGEQYF
J gene: TRBJ2-5; V gene: TRBV7-9; CDR3 protein: CASSLSLAGWGETQYF
J gene: TRBJ2-7; V gene: TRBV19; CDR3 protein: CASRAGTGGSYEQYF
J gene: TRBJ1-4; V gene: TRBV12-5; CDR3 protein: CASGLGQTTGGYEKLFF
J gene: TRBJ2-7; V gene: TRBV21-1; CDR3 protein: CASSDPGPGPYSYEQYF
J gene: TRBJ1-2; V gene: TRBV9; CDR3 protein: CASSVGGLYGYTF
J gene: TRBJ1-1; V gene: TRBV19; CDR3 protein: CASSMIVTDQAFF
J gene: TRBJ2-3; V gene: TRBV4-2; CDR3 protein: CASSQAYLSTDTQYF
J gene: TRBJ2-5; V gene: TRBV5-1; CDR3 protein: CASSSGGGAYQETQYF
J gene: TRBJ2-5; V gene: TRBV11-3; CDR3 protein: CASSLEGGLAGETQYF
J gene: TRBJ2-2; V gene: TRBV2; CDR3 protein: CASTLTGREYTGELFF
J gene: TRBJ2-1; V gene: TRBV9; CDR3 protein: CASSVGLAGIEANEQFF
J gene: TRBJ2-5; V gene: TRBV5-1; CDR3 protein: CASSFGPGANQETQYF
J gene: TRBJ1-1; V gene: TRBV28; CDR3 protein: CASSSADRALTEAFF
J gene: TRBJ1-1; V gene: TRBV27; CDR3 protein: CASRRAGSNTEAFF
J gene: TRBJ1-1; V gene: TRBV2; CDR3 protein: CASSKTHGKGLNTEAFF
J gene: TRBJ1-5; V gene: TRBV27; CDR3 protein: CASSPGWGQGAHQPQHF
J gene: TRBJ2-6; V gene: TRBV5-1; CDR3 protein: CASSLPGIPNVLTF
J gene: TRBJ2-2; V gene: TRBV27; CDR3 protein: CASSLYAGVFVGTGELFF
J gene: TRBJ1-1; V gene: TRBV19; CDR3 protein: CASSTGGGGAFF
J gene: TRBJ2-5; V gene: TRBV7-2; CDR3 protein: CASRLSTGVWETQYF
J gene: TRBJ2-1; V gene: TRBV29-1; CDR3 protein: CSATPWGDIGIEQFF
J gene: TRBJ1-6; V gene: TRBV6-5; CDR3 protein: CASSYSRGPYNSPLHF
J gene: TRBJ2-1; V gene: TRBV7-3; CDR3 protein: CASSLTGAYNEQLF
J gene: TRBJ1-1; V gene: TRBV19; CDR3 protein: CASSIEGLPLNTEAFF
J gene: TRBJ2-5; V gene: TRBV11-2; CDR3 protein: CASSRGTSGRADETQYF
J gene: TRBJ1-2; V gene: TRBV5-4; CDR3 protein: CASSLGGLSYGYTF
J gene: TRBJ2-1; V gene: TRBV28; CDR3 protein: CASSLAGGPLNEQFF
J gene: TRBJ1-1; V gene: TRBV5-1; CDR3 protein: CASSHQQEGLNTEAFF
J gene: TRBJ2-7; V gene: TRBV11-2; CDR3 protein: CASSPGGSGEQYF
J gene: TRBJ2-1; V gene: TRBV4-1; CDR3 protein: CASSPSPDSIGTGSSNEQFF
J gene: TRBJ1-1; V gene: TRBV30; CDR3 protein: CAWSVHQNTEAFF
J gene: TRBJ2-1; V gene: TRBV4-2; CDR3 protein: CASSQELAGGSYNEQFF
J gene: TRBJ2-5; V gene: TRBV29-1; CDR3 protein: CSVEGTGDQETQYF
J gene: TRBJ1-3; V gene: TRBV28; CDR3 protein: CASSLERAGGNTIYF
J gene: TRBJ2-3; V gene: TRBV27; CDR3 protein: CASSSRGRTDTQYF
J gene: TRBJ2-3; V gene: TRBV27; CDR3 protein: CASSRSTFTSTDTQYF
J gene: TRBJ1-1; V gene: TRBV5-1; CDR3 protein: CASTPSGNTEAFF
J gene: TRBJ1-2; V gene: TRBV19; CDR3 protein: CASRPGTAIYGYTF
J gene: TRBJ2-7; V gene: TRBV6-5; CDR3 protein: CASSAPRTVSYEQYF
J gene: TRBJ2-5; V gene: TRBV9; CDR3 protein: CASSPHTGTGWKETQYF
J gene: TRBJ1-2; V gene: TRBV2; CDR3 protein: CASSDTRSNYGYTF
J gene: TRBJ1-1; V gene: TRBV21-1; CDR3 protein: CASSKPEAFF
J gene: TRBJ1-1; V gene: TRBV4-1; CDR3 protein: CASSQDRRQGRAEAFF
J gene: TRBJ1-2; V gene: TRBV30; CDR3 protein: CAWRDPGADYGYTF
J gene: TRBJ2-6; V gene: TRBV18; CDR3 protein: CASSPTASSGANVLTF